The sequence of this T cell receptor (beta chain) was determined in a study of CD8 T cell repertoires and HIV-1 epitope variants. The CDR3 spans 16 residues. In germline, CDR1 is MDHEN, CDR2 SYDVKM. V lost 4 bases, J lost 0 bases, and 4 bases stayed unmatched. Generated by immunoSEQ multiplex PCR, the TCRdb table keeps only in-frame clones and is missing some. The sample records about 5,400 clones, about 60% being singletons. This clone occurred a few times. Its antigen is as yet unknown. What was sequenced was cultured CD8+ T cells derived from PBMCs. The V gene is TRBV28, the J gene TRBJ2-7; 12 nucleotides match TRBD2. The receptor's source is a male donor with HIV. CDR3 sequence (DNA): TGTGCCAGCAGTTCCCTAGCGGGAGGGCTCTCCTACGAGCAGTACTTC. Protein: CASSSLAGGLSYEQYF.